This TCR beta chain was obtained from a study of blood T cells in healthy people across ages. Looking at the study overall: Capture by template switching was about one barcoded beta molecule per two T cells.

On this clonotype: The target antigen is unknown.

Total RNA was extracted at no less than 6 micrograms per sample. Together with a sample-barcoded 5' primer, a J-beta primer mix was included in a second PCR lasting roughly 6 to 12 cycles. One entry per CDR3 protein results from TCRdb running MiXCR on the 5' RACE reads. The sample gives approximately 810,000 distinct CDR3 sequences, around 26% of which show up once; 17% is in the top ten. Overall study findings and caveats: In the absence of known donor CMV status, changes in expanded clonotypes were possibly confounded.

The germline CDR1 and CDR2 sequences are MNHNS and SASEGT. This CDR3 comprises 15 residues. V was pared by 2 bases and J by 0 bases, with 8 bases between. What was sequenced was blood. The J gene is TRBJ2-1, the V gene TRBV6-1, with D unclear. This clonotype originated in an elderly woman in good health. Here the CDR3 reads CASSERQSSYNEQFF. As DNA, the CDR3 is TGTGCCAGCAGTGAACGTCAGAGCTCCTACAATGAGCAGTTCTTC.